This passage covers 4 T cell receptor beta chains from one sample sequenced in a study of blood T cell repertoires in COVID-19. Clones were read by immunoSEQ multiplex PCR, and TCRdb kept only the in-frame ones, dropping some. Of fewer than 300,000 clones listed, roughly 79% are singletons. Sequenced input: peripheral blood. The receptors stem from an older woman with active or convalescent COVID-19.

The chain combines TRBV11-2 with TRBJ1-2, with 7 positions matching TRBD1. V was clipped by 5 bases and J by 4 bases; unmatched bases: 4. The CDR3 contains 13 residues. Germline V gene lookup returns CDR1 SGHAT and CDR2 FQNNGV. CDR3 sequence: CASSDRAPYGYTF. CDR3 bases: TGTGCCAGCAGCGACAGGGCCCCCTATGGCTACACCTTC.

The chain combines TRBV15 with TRBJ2-2; 7 bases line up with TRBD1. The CDR3 sequence is 14 residues long. V was clipped by 3 bases and J by 4 bases; unmatched bases: 2. From germline, CDR1 is LNHNV and CDR2 YYDKDF (reference sequence). CDR3 sequence: CATSSYRGTGELFF. For the CDR3, the DNA is TGTGCCACCAGCAGCTACAGGGGCACCGGGGAGCTGTTTTTT.

The chain carries TRBV6-1 and TRBJ1-2; D is undetermined. The CDR3 contains 15 residues. The germline V and J ends were trimmed by 3 bases and 8 bases, with 19 bases remaining between them. Germline values: CDR1 MNHNS, CDR2 SASEGT. CDR3 nucleotides: TGTGCCAGCAGTGATGAGCAGGTTCGGTCGGGGGGCTACACCTTC. Its protein is CASSDEQVRSGGYTF.

The V gene is TRBV30, the J gene TRBJ2-2; perhaps TRBD1 as D (5 bases). The germline gives CDR1 GTSNPN, CDR2 SVGIG (reference sequence). The CDR3 totals 14 residues. The V gene lost 5 bases and the J gene lost 4 bases, with 14 bases spanning the gap. As DNA, the CDR3 is TGTGCCTGGGCTCAACAGGTGCTCACCGGGGAGCTGTTTTTT. Translated: CAWAQQVLTGELFF.